The rows below give T cell receptor beta chains drawn from one sample of a study of T cell responses to AZD1222 COVID-19 vaccine. Sequencing used immunoSEQ multiplex PCR; TCRdb keeps in-frame clones, though not all of them. The sample lists approximately 100,000 clones; 92% were seen once. Material: peripheral blood, obtained on day 0 of AZD1222 vaccination. The origin of the receptors is an adult in good health. Each CDR3 is given with its conserved first and last residue. A D gene is named only where the DNA matches it firmly. Only some rows state a clone size, as once, few, many or a class for expanded clones.

CDR3 DNA: TGTGCCAGTAGCACCGGGACGGATAATCAGCCCCAGCATTTT
CDR3 protein: CASSTGTDNQPQHF
clone size: .
D gene: .
V gene: TRBV19
J gene: TRBJ1-5

CDR3 DNA: TGTGCCAGCAGTGAAGTCGGACCCACTACCTACAATGAGCAGTTCTTC
CDR3 protein: CASSEVGPTTYNEQFF
clone size: .
D gene: .
V gene: TRBV6-1
J gene: TRBJ2-1

CDR3 DNA: TGTGCCAGCAGTTTCTGGGGGGAAGGAGGCTACACCTTC
CDR3 protein: CASSFWGEGGYTF
clone size: .
D gene: .
V gene: TRBV12-3/TRBV12-4
J gene: TRBJ1-2

CDR3 DNA: TGTGCCAGTAACCCGGGACTAGCGGGATCTGATGAGCAGTTCTTC
CDR3 protein: CASNPGLAGSDEQFF
clone size: many
D gene: TRBD2
V gene: TRBV19
J gene: TRBJ2-1

CDR3 DNA: TGTGCCAGCAGTTACCAAGGACCCGTGGGGTATTCACCCCTCCACTTT
CDR3 protein: CASSYQGPVGYSPLHF
clone size: .
D gene: .
V gene: TRBV6-2/TRBV6-3
J gene: TRBJ1-6

CDR3 DNA: TGCGCCAGCAGCTTGGGTGAAGGATTCTATGGCTACACCTTC
CDR3 protein: CASSLGEGFYGYTF
clone size: .
D gene: .
V gene: TRBV5-1
J gene: TRBJ1-2

CDR3 DNA: TGTGCCAGCAGTTTTGACGGAAACTATGGCTACACCTTC
CDR3 protein: CASSFDGNYGYTF
clone size: .
D gene: .
V gene: TRBV12-3/TRBV12-4
J gene: TRBJ1-2

CDR3 DNA: TGTGCCAGCAGCTTAAATCACTTTCGTGGCTACACCTTC
CDR3 protein: CASSLNHFRGYTF
clone size: .
D gene: .
V gene: TRBV12-3/TRBV12-4
J gene: TRBJ1-2

CDR3 DNA: TGTGCCAGTAGTATAGGGAGCACCGGGGAGCTGTTTTTT
CDR3 protein: CASSIGSTGELFF
clone size: .
D gene: .
V gene: TRBV19
J gene: TRBJ2-2

CDR3 DNA: TGTGCCAGCAGCTTAGTGGGTCGGGGCACTGAAGCTTTCTTT
CDR3 protein: CASSLVGRGTEAFF
clone size: once
D gene: .
V gene: TRBV7-2
J gene: TRBJ1-1

CDR3 DNA: TGTGCCAGCAGGACTAGCGGGAGTGGGAATGAGCAGTTCTTC
CDR3 protein: CASRTSGSGNEQFF
clone size: .
D gene: TRBD2
V gene: TRBV27
J gene: TRBJ2-1

CDR3 DNA: TGTGCCAGTAGTATATCGCAGGGTGAGGACTATGGCTACACCTTC
CDR3 protein: CASSISQGEDYGYTF
clone size: .
D gene: .
V gene: TRBV19
J gene: TRBJ1-2

CDR3 DNA: TGCGCCAGCAGTCAAGCGGACAGGGGAGGGAATGGAAACACCATATATTTT
CDR3 protein: CASSQADRGGNGNTIYF
clone size: .
D gene: TRBD1
V gene: TRBV23-1
J gene: TRBJ1-3

CDR3 DNA: TGTGCCATCAGAGGGACAGTACTCAACTATGGCTACACCTTC
CDR3 protein: CAIRGTVLNYGYTF
clone size: .
D gene: TRBD1
V gene: TRBV10-3
J gene: TRBJ1-2

CDR3 DNA: TGTGCCAGCAGCAGTAAGGGACTAGGCTGGGATGAGCAGTTCTTC
CDR3 protein: CASSSKGLGWDEQFF
clone size: .
D gene: TRBD2
V gene: TRBV7-9
J gene: TRBJ2-1

CDR3 DNA: TGTGCCAGCACGAGGGGATTAACTGGGGCCAACGTCCTGACTTTC
CDR3 protein: CASTRGLTGANVLTF
clone size: .
D gene: .
V gene: TRBV2
J gene: TRBJ2-6

CDR3 DNA: TGTGCCAGCAGTTTAAGCAGGGCTGGGTATGGCTACACCTTC
CDR3 protein: CASSLSRAGYGYTF
clone size: .
D gene: .
V gene: TRBV28
J gene: TRBJ1-2

CDR3 DNA: TGTGCCAGCGTTCTAGCGGGAGCCTACGAGCAGTACTTC
CDR3 protein: CASVLAGAYEQYF
clone size: once
D gene: TRBD2
V gene: TRBV6-5
J gene: TRBJ2-7

CDR3 DNA: TGTGCCTGGAGTGGGACAGGTCCTAACTATGGCTACACCTTC
CDR3 protein: CAWSGTGPNYGYTF
clone size: .
D gene: TRBD1
V gene: TRBV30
J gene: TRBJ1-2

CDR3 DNA: TGTGCCAGCAGTGAGCGGGACAGGGAGTTGCGGGGCTACACCTTC
CDR3 protein: CASSERDRELRGYTF
clone size: few
D gene: TRBD1
V gene: TRBV6-1
J gene: TRBJ1-2